This TCR beta chain was recovered during a study of identical twins. This clonotype was detected many times. Using its own MiXCR run on the 5' RACE reads, TCRdb lists one record per CDR3 protein. The data contain a few hundred thousand distinct CDR3 sequences, 15% to 20% of them singletons. The CDR3 totals 15 residues. The trim removed 6 bases at V and 4 bases at J, leaving 10 bases unmatched. Germline CDR1 is MNHNS and CDR2 is SASEGT. This chain joins TRBV6-1 and TRBJ2-3; 7 positions agree with TRBD2. This TCR came from a man aged 50 or older in good health. Sequences were obtained from naive T cells sorted from blood. DNA for the CDR3: TGTGCCAGCAGCCCCGGACTAGGAGGTTCAGATACGCAGTATTTT. This codes for CASSPGLGGSDTQYF.